These T cell receptor beta chains were read from a single sample in a study of cytomegalovirus exposure and HLA in healthy donors. The protocol was immunoSEQ multiplex PCR, while the TCRdb copy is restricted to in-frame clones and leaves out a portion. The table lists 95,000 to 110,000 clones, roughly 80% of them singletons. The specimen sequenced was PBMCs. All receptors come from a man aged 25 to 40 in good health and CMV-seronegative. CDR3s include the opening cysteine and the closing phenylalanine or tryptophan. D genes are given only for firm matches. The size of a clone is reported for some rows only, either as once, few or many, or as a class for expanded clones.

size	D	J	V	DNA	CDR3
once	TRBD2	TRBJ2-7	TRBV6-1	TGTGCCAGCAGGACAAAGCGGGGACCTTACGAGCAGTACTTC	CASRTKRGPYEQYF
-	TRBD1	TRBJ1-1	TRBV19	TGTGCCAGTATCTCACAGGGGGGCACTGAAGCTTTCTTT	CASISQGGTEAFF
-	-	TRBJ2-7	TRBV28	TGTGCCAGCACCCTCGATTTAGTCGAGCGCGAGCAGTACTTC	CASTLDLVEREQYF
-	-	TRBJ2-1	TRBV30	TGTGCCTGCTGGGTCGAGGGAAGGAGTGAGCAGTTCTTC	CACWVEGRSEQFF
-	-	TRBJ2-7	TRBV14	TGTGCCAGCAGCTCGAGGAAGGGGCAAAGCTCCTACGAGCAGTACTTC	CASSSRKGQSSYEQYF
-	-	TRBJ1-2	TRBV29-1	TGCAGCGTCCGAATCCCGGACAGCAATGGCTACACCTTC	CSVRIPDSNGYTF
few	TRBD1	TRBJ2-6	TRBV6-1	TGTGCCAGCAGTGGGCTACAGGGGAACGGGGCCAACGTCCTGACTTTC	CASSGLQGNGANVLTF
-	-	TRBJ2-1	TRBV7-7	TGTGCTAGCAGCCGCGACGGCCGGCGGAGTGAGCAGTTCTTC	CASSRDGRRSEQFF
-	TRBD1	TRBJ2-3	TRBV2	TGTGCCAGCAGCTACTCCGGGACAGGAGAAGCAGATACGCAGTATTTT	CASSYSGTGEADTQYF
-	-	TRBJ2-7	TRBV2	TGTGCCAGCAGTGAAAACCCGGGGAACTACGAGCAGTACTTC	CASSENPGNYEQYF
-	-	TRBJ2-1	TRBV12-5	TGTGCTAGTGGCAAACTAGGCGATGAGCAGTTCTTC	CASGKLGDEQFF
-	-	TRBJ2-1	TRBV4-2	TGTGCCAGCAGCCGCGAGCATCAAGCGGCCTACAATGAGCAGTTCTTC	CASSREHQAAYNEQFF
-	TRBD2	TRBJ2-1	TRBV5-1	TGCGCCAGCAGCCCGTTAGCGGGAGGGCCCGACAATGAGCAGTTCTTC	CASSPLAGGPDNEQFF
-	TRBD1	TRBJ1-2	TRBV5-4	TGTGCCAGCAGCTATGGGGACAGGGCCCATGGCTACACCTTC	CASSYGDRAHGYTF
once	TRBD2	TRBJ2-3	TRBV7-8	TGTGCCAGCATCGCTAGCGGACCTAGCACAGATACGCAGTATTTT	CASIASGPSTDTQYF
-	-	TRBJ2-7	TRBV19	TGTGCCAGTAGAGAGGAGGGGCGACCCCCCTCCGAGCAGTACTTC	CASREEGRPPSEQYF
-	-	TRBJ2-1	TRBV5-6	TGTGCCAGCAGCTTGGAGGTAAGAGGCTCCTACAATGAGCAGTTCTTC	CASSLEVRGSYNEQFF
-	-	TRBJ1-1	TRBV14	TGTGCCAGCAGCCGCGGACAGCCGGGGTTTGAAGCTTTCTTT	CASSRGQPGFEAFF
-	-	TRBJ2-7	TRBV25-1	TGTGCCAGCACACCTTCTGGCGGAACCTACGAGCAGTACTTC	CASTPSGGTYEQYF
-	-	TRBJ1-1	TRBV30	TGTGCCTGGAAAAAACAGGGATTTGGCACTGAAGCTTTCTTT	CAWKKQGFGTEAFF
-	TRBD2	TRBJ2-7	TRBV27	TGTGCCAGCAGTTTAGGGGGAGGGGAGCAGTACTTC	CASSLGGGEQYF
-	TRBD2	TRBJ2-5	TRBV9	TGTGCCAGCAGCGTAGGACCTGGCGGGAGCTATGAGACCCAGTACTTC	CASSVGPGGSYETQYF
-	-	TRBJ1-2	TRBV6-6	TGTGCCAGCAGTTTTGGGGGGGCGCTTAGCTATGGCTACACCTTC	CASSFGGALSYGYTF
-	TRBD2	TRBJ2-7	TRBV2	TGTGCCGGGGGGGTAGCTTACGAGCAGTACTTC	CAGGVAYEQYF
-	-	TRBJ2-7	TRBV2	TGTGCCAGCAGTGAAGCGGGGCGCGAGCAGTACTTC	CASSEAGREQYF
-	-	TRBJ2-5	TRBV18	TGTGCCAGCTCACCACCAGCCGAGCCTCAAGAGACCCAGTACTTC	CASSPPAEPQETQYF
-	TRBD2	TRBJ2-1	TRBV5-1	TGCGCCAGCAGCTTGGGGCTAGCGGGAGGGTTCAATGAGCAGTTCTTC	CASSLGLAGGFNEQFF
few	-	TRBJ1-5	TRBV4-2	TGTGCCAGCAGCCAAGATGCAGGGGAATATCAGCCCCAGCATTTT	CASSQDAGEYQPQHF
once	TRBD1	TRBJ1-1	TRBV9	TGTGCCAGCAGATTTTCCGACAGGGAGGAAGCTTTCTTT	CASRFSDREEAFF
once	TRBD1	TRBJ2-7	TRBV5-6	TGTGCCAGCAGCCCCTCCATGACAGGGGTCTACCACGAGCAGTACTTC	CASSPSMTGVYHEQYF
-	-	TRBJ2-7	TRBV7-2	TGTGCCAGCAGTAAGCAACCTCTAGCCGAGCAGTACTTC	CASSKQPLAEQYF
once	-	TRBJ1-1	TRBV7-9	TGTGCCAGCAGCCTATCCTCCGGGGGAAACACTGAAGCTTTCTTT	CASSLSSGGNTEAFF
once	-	TRBJ2-2	TRBV7-6	TGTGCCAGCACCCTACGGGGGACCGGGGAGCTGTTTTTT	CASTLRGTGELFF
-	TRBD2	TRBJ2-3	TRBV6-1	TGTGCCAGCAGTCGAACTAGCGGGGGGACAGATACGCAGTATTTT	CASSRTSGGTDTQYF
-	TRBD1	TRBJ2-7	TRBV4-1	TGCGCCAGCAGCCAAGAGCCGGGACAGGGCCACGAGCAGTACTTC	CASSQEPGQGHEQYF
-	-	TRBJ1-1	TRBV6-1	TGTGCCAGCAGCACAGGTTTAGAATTCACTGAAGCTTTCTTT	CASSTGLEFTEAFF
-	-	TRBJ1-2	TRBV7-9	TGTGCCAGCAGCTTAACCCCTAAAGGGGCTAACTATGGCTACACCTTC	CASSLTPKGANYGYTF
-	TRBD2	TRBJ2-2	TRBV25-1	TGTGCCAGTAGACTAGCGGGCGCGAACACCGGGGAGCTGTTTTTT	CASRLAGANTGELFF
-	-	TRBJ2-2	TRBV9	TGTGCCAGCAACCCGACAGGACTCTCCGGGGAGCTGTTTTTT	CASNPTGLSGELFF
-	TRBD1	TRBJ1-5	TRBV10-2	TGCGCCAGCTGGACAGGGGGGACTAATCAGCCCCAGCATTTT	CASWTGGTNQPQHF
once	-	TRBJ2-7	TRBV27	TGTGCCAGCAGTCTCGGGACAAGCTACGAGCAGTACTTC	CASSLGTSYEQYF
-	TRBD1	TRBJ1-2	TRBV2	TGTGCCAGCAGTGTCAGGGGGGACGGCTACACCTTC	CASSVRGDGYTF
once	-	TRBJ2-3	TRBV9	TGTGCCAGCAGCGTAGGGCGGGGTAGCACAGATACGCAGTATTTT	CASSVGRGSTDTQYF
-	-	TRBJ1-2	TRBV20-1	TGCAGTTCCATTGATGGCTACACCTTC	CSSIDGYTF
-	-	TRBJ2-1	TRBV14	TGTGCCAGCAGCCCCGGGTCGAGCTCCTACAATGAGCAGTTCTTC	CASSPGSSSYNEQFF
-	-	TRBJ1-1	TRBV12-1	TGTGCCAGCAGCAAGACAGGGTGGAACACTGAAGCTTTCTTT	CASSKTGWNTEAFF
once	-	TRBJ1-5	TRBV30	TGTGCCTGGAGTGTTGGGGGGAATAGTCAGCCCCAGCATTTT	CAWSVGGNSQPQHF
-	-	TRBJ2-7	TRBV5-1	TGCGCCAGCAAGCTGGGCTCAACCAAATTCGAGCAGTACTTC	CASKLGSTKFEQYF
-	-	TRBJ1-1	TRBV4-1	TGCGCCAGCAGCCAAATCAGGGCTGCAGACACTGAAGCTTTCTTT	CASSQIRAADTEAFF